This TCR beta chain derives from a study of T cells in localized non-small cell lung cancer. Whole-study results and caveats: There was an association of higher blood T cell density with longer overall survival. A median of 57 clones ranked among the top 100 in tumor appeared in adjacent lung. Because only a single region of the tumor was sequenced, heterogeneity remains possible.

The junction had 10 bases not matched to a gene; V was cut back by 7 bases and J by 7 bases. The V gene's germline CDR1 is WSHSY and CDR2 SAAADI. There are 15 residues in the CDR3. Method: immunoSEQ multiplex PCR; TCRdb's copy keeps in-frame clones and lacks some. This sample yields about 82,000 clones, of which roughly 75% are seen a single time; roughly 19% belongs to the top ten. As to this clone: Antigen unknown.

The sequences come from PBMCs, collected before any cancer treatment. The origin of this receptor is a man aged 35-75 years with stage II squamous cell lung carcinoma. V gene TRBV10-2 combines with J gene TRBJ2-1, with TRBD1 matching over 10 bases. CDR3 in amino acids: CASKSERDRGNEQFF. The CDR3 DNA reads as TGCGCCAGCAAGAGTGAGCGGGACAGGGGAAATGAGCAGTTCTTC.